This T cell receptor beta chain emerged from a study of low-dose radiotherapy and immunotherapy resistance in tumors. Both TCRalpha and TCRbeta chains were reverse transcribed with V-gene-specific primers. Both a constant-region primer and a V-primer adapter served to amplify TCRs across 15 to 25 PCR cycles. TCRdb re-analysed the reads in MiXCR, keeping a single row per CDR3 protein. The repertoire holds 9,800 or so distinct CDR3 sequences, around 72% seen once, with 1.4% in the top ten. V was clipped by 2 bases and J by 12 bases, with 14 bases between them. The CDR3 totals 12 residues. CDR1 is MNHNY, CDR2 SVGAGI, per germline (reference sequence).

This clonotype originated in a human donor with advanced metastatic prostate, ovarian, gallbladder or colorectal cancer (not recorded which). This table probably holds off-target reads from a library built for another chain. The rearrangement links TRBV6-6 to TRBJ2-7; unclear D gene. CDR3 residues: CASSYLQAVMYF. For the CDR3, the DNA is TGTGCCAGCAGTTACCTTCAGGCTGTAATGTACTTC.